The clone carrying this TCR beta chain appeared once. Its antigen is currently unknown. The data are from a study of OX40 agonist ivuxolimab in advanced cancers. General study results and limits: Normalized T-cell clonal expansion was also low in some nonresponders. Among the lowest levels of clonal expansion were found in partial responders at 0.1-3.0 mg/kg.

Profiling relied on immunoSEQ multiplex PCR, and the TCRdb table lists in-frame clones only, not all of them. The sample includes under 85,000 clones, over 65% of them seen just once. Blood got drawn at baseline, again on cycle 4 day 1, and then on cycle 7 day 1. Here the sequenced sample was CD4+ or CD8+ T cells sorted from blood, taken in a trial of the OX40 agonist ivuxolimab. The TCR comes from an adult with an advanced solid tumor such as melanoma, head and neck, liver or kidney cancer.

The CDR3 DNA follows: TGTGCCAGCCATAAAGGACAGAACACCGGGGAGCTGTTTTTT. This encodes CASHKGQNTGELFF. The J gene is TRBJ2-2, the V gene TRBV6-1; a weak D match, TRBD1 (5 bases). The CDR3 runs 14 residues. CDR1 MNHNS and CDR2 SASEGT come from the germline V gene. V was cut by 8 bases and J by 1 base, with 11 bases left in between.